This T cell receptor (beta chain) was retrieved from a study of T cell repertoires in cytomegalovirus infection. Study-level background: An indication of both CMV infection and matching HLA type came from public TCR beta signatures. Notes on the study in general: Cumulative frequency of public TCR beta families picked out carriers of CMV plus the relevant HLA. Dominating the ex vivo response were HLA-C-restricted CMV-specific TCR beta clonotypes.

TCRdb re-called the reads with MiXCR, one entry per CDR3 protein. The repertoire includes just under 550,000 distinct CDR3 sequences, more than 20% of them detected once, and 13% sits in the top ten. This clonotype was seen a few times. Its antigen is still unknown. Trimming removed 7 bases from V and 0 bases from J, with 12 bases in between. There are 13 residues in the CDR3. In germline, CDR1 is GTSNPN, CDR2 SVGIG (reference sequence). Sequenced input: PBMCs. The sequence came from a human donor in good health (CMV status not recorded). Some clones in this sample may be carry-over from other donors' samples. V is TRBV30 and J is TRBJ1-1; D not resolved. Here the CDR3 DNA reads TGTGCCTATCTCCCCCGCCTGAACACTGAAGCTTTCTTT. Its protein is CAYLPRLNTEAFF.